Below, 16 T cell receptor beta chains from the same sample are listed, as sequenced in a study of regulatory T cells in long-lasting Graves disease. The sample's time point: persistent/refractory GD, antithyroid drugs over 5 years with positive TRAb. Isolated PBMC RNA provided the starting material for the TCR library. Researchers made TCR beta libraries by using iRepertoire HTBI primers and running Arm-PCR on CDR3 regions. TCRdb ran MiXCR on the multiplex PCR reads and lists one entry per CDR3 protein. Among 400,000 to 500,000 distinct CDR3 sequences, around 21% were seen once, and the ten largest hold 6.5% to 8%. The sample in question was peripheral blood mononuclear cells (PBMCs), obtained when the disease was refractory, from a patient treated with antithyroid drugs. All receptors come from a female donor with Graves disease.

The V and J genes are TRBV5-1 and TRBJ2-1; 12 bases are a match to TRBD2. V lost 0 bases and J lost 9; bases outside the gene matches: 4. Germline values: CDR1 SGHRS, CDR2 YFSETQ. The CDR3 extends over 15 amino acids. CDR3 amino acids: CASSLAILAGGEQFF. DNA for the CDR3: TGCGCCAGCAGCTTGGCCATACTAGCGGGAGGTGAGCAGTTCTTC.

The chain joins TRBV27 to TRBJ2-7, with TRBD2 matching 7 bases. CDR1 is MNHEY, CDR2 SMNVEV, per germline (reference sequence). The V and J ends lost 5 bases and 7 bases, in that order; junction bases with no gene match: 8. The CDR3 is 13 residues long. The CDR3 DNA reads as TGTGCCAGCAGTCCCGGACTAGTACTGGAGCAGTACTTC. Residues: CASSPGLVLEQYF.

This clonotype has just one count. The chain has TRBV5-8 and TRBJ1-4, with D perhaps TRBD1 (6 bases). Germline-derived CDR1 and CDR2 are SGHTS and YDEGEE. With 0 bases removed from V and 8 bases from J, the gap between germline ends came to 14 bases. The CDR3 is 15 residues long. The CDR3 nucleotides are TGTGCCAGCAGCTTGGTAGGGTCAGGGGAAGAAAAACTGTTTTTT. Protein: CASSLVGSGEEKLFF.

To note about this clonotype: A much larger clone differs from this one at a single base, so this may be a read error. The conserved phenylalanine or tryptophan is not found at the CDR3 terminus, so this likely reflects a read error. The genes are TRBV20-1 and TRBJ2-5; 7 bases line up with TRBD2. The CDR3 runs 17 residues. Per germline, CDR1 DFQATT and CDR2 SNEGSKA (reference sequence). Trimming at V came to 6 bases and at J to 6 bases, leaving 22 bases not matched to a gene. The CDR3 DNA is TGCAGTGCCGTCATCCCCGGGGGGTTCGTCCAGTGGCAGACCCAGTACTCC. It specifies CSAVIPGGFVQWQTQYS.

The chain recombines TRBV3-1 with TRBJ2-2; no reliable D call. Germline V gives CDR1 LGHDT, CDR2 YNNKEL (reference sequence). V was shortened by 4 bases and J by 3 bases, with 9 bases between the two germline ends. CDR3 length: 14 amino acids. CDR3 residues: CASSPLLYTGELFF. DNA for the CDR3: TGTGCCAGCAGCCCCCTGCTCTACACCGGGGAGCTGTTTTTT.

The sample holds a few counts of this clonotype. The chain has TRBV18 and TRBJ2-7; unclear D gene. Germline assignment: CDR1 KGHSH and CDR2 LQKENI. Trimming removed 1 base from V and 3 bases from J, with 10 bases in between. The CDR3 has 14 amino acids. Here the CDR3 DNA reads TGTGCCAGCTCACCACAGAAGGGTAACTACGAGCAGTACTTC. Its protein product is CASSPQKGNYEQYF. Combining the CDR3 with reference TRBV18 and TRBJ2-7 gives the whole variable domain NAGVMQNPRHLVRRRGQEARLRCSPMKGHSHVYWYRQLPEEGLKFMVYLQKENIIDESGMPKERFSAEFPKEGPSILRIQQVVRGDSAAYFCASSPQKGNYEQYFGPGTRLTVT.

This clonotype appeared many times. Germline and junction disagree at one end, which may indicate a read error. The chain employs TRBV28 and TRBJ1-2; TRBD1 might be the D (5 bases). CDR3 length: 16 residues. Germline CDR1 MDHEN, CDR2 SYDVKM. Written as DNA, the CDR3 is TGTGCCAGCAGCTTATACTGGGACGTCGCTAACTATGGCTACACCTTC. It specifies CASSLYWDVANYGYTF.

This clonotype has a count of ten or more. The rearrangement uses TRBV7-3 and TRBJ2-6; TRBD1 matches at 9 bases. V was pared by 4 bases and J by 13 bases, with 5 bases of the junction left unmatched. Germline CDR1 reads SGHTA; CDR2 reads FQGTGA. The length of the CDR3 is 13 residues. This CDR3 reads CASSSGQGRVLTF. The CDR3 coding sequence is TGTGCCAGCAGCTCGGGACAGGGACGGGTCCTGACTTTC.

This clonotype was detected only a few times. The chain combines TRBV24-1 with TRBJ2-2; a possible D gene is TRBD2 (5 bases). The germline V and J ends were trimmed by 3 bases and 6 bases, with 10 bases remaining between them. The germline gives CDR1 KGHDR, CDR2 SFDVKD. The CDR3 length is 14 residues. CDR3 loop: CATSDHGMAGELFF. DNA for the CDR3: TGTGCCACCAGTGATCACGGGATGGCCGGGGAGCTGTTTTTT.

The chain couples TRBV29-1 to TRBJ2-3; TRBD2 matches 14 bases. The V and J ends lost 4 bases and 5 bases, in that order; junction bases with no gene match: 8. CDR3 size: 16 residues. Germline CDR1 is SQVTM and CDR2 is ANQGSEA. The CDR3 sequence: CSVVTTGTSGRDTQYF. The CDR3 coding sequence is TGCAGCGTTGTCACCACCGGGACTAGCGGGAGAGATACGCAGTATTTT.

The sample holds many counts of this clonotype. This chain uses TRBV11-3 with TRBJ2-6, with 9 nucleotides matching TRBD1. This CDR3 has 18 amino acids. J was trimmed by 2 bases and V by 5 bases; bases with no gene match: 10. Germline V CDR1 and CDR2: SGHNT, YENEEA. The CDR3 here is CASSIGTGSIPGANVLTF. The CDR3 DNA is TGTGCCAGCAGCATTGGGACAGGGAGCATCCCTGGGGCCAACGTCCTGACTTTC.

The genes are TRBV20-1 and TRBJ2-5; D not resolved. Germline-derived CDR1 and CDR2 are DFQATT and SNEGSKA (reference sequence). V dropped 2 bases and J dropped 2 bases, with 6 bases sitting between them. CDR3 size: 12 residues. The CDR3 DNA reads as TGCAGTGCTAGACCCCCACAAGAGACCCAGTACTTC. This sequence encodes CSARPPQETQYF.

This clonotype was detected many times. The CDR3 sequence is CASSDLTNTEAFF. CDR3 DNA: TGTGCCAGCAGTGATTTAACGAACACTGAAGCTTTCTTT. The V call is TRBV6-1, the J call TRBJ1-1; no clear D gene. V was cut by 3 bases and J by 1 base, with 6 bases left in between. Germline CDR1 is MNHNS and CDR2 is SASEGT. This CDR3 spans 13 amino acids.

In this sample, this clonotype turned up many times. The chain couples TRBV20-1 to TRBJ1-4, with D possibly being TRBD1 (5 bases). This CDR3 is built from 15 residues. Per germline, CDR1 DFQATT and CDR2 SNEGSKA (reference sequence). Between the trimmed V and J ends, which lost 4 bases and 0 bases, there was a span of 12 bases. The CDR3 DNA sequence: TGCAGTGCTACCCAAGACAGTGCAACTAATGAAAAACTGTTTTTT. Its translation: CSATQDSATNEKLFF.

The CDR3 spells CASSSVAGRPVDEQYF. CDR3 bases: TGTGCCAGCAGCTCGGTAGCGGGAAGGCCAGTGGACGAGCAGTACTTC. V is TRBV7-8 and J is TRBJ2-7, with 8 bases matching TRBD2. This CDR3 has 16 residues. The J segment lost 5 bases and the V segment lost 4 bases, leaving 13 bases of the junction unmatched. The germline V gene encodes CDR1 SGHVS and CDR2 FQNEAQ. Using reference TRBV7-8 and TRBJ2-7 for the parts outside the CDR3, the full variable domain is GAGVSQSPRYKVAKRGQDVALRCDPISGHVSLFWYQQALGQGPEFLTYFQNEAQLDKSGLPSDRFFAERPEGSVSTLKIQRTQQEDSAVYLCASSSVAGRPVDEQYFGPGTRLTVT.

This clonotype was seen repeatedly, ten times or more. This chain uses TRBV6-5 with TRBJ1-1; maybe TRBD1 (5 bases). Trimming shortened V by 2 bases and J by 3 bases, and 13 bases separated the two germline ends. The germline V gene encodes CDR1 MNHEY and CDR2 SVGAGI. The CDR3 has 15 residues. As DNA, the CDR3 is TGTGCCAGCAGTTACGAATCAGGAGGGGACACTGAAGCTTTCTTT. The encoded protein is CASSYESGGDTEAFF.